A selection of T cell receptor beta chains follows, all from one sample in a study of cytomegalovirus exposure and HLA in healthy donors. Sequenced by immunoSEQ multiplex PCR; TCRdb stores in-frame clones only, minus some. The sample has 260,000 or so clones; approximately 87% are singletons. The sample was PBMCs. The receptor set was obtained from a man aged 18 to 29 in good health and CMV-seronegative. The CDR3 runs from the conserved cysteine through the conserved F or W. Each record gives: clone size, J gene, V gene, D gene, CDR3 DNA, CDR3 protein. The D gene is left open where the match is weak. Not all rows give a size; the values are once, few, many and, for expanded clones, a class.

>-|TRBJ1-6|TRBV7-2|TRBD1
TGTGCCAGCAGCTTACTCTCCCAGGGGGCAACTGGGGACCTCCACTTT
CASSLLSQGATGDLHF
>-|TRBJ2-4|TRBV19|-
TGTGCCAGTAGTAGAGTGGGGCAGGGGAGTTCTCTAGCCAAAAACATTCAGTACTTC
CASSRVGQGSSLAKNIQYF
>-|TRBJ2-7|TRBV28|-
TGTGCCAGCAGCACTCTGTACGAGCAGTACTTC
CASSTLYEQYF
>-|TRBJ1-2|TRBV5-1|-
TGCGCCAGCAGCTCCCAGGGCAGGGGTCCCTATGGCTACACCTTC
CASSSQGRGPYGYTF
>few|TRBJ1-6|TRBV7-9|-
TGTGCCAGCATGGGGCAGTCTAATTCACCCCTCCACTTT
CASMGQSNSPLHF
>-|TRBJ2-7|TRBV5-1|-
TGCGCCAGCAGCTTGGACAGGGTCGCCTACGAGCAGTACTTC
CASSLDRVAYEQYF
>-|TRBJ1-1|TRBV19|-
TGTGCCAGTAGTATGGAAGGCGGTCGGAACACTGAAGCTTTCTTT
CASSMEGGRNTEAFF
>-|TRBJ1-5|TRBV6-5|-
TGTGCCAGCAGTTACGAGGGTGGCAATCAGCCCCAGCATTTT
CASSYEGGNQPQHF
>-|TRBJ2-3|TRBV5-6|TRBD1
TGTGCCAGCAGGGAACCGGGACAGGGGGTCCATACGCAGTATTTT
CASREPGQGVHTQYF
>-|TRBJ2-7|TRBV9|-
TGTGCCAGCAGCCAGAATCAGCGCTCCTACGAGCAGTACTTC
CASSQNQRSYEQYF
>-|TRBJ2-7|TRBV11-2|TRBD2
TGTGCCAGCAGCTTAGTAACGGGAGGGCCCTACGAGCAGTACTTC
CASSLVTGGPYEQYF
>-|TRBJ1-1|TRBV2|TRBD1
TGTGCCAGCAGTGACAGGGGGATAACTGAAGCTTTCTTT
CASSDRGITEAFF
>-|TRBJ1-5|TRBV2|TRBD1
TGTGCCAGCAGGAGCACAGGGGACCAGCCCCAGCATTTT
CASRSTGDQPQHF